This T cell receptor beta chain derives from a study of shared clonotypes between healthy human individuals. Generated by immunoSEQ multiplex PCR, the TCRdb table keeps only in-frame clones and is missing some. The sample includes about 670,000 clones, more than 70% of them seen just once. This receptor was taken from a woman aged 25-40 years in good health. The sequenced sample was memory CD4+ T cells sorted from blood. Subset noted: CD45RA-negative fraction.

The CDR3 DNA follows: TGTGCCAGCAGTCCACGTTCGGGCGGAGCCCAGAGGGAGACCCAGTACTTC. Translating it yields CASSPRSGGAQRETQYF. The gene calls are TRBV27 and TRBJ2-5; D not resolved. Per the germline V gene, CDR1 is MNHEY and CDR2 is SMNVEV (reference sequence). The V and J ends lost 5 bases and 5 bases respectively, with 24 bases between them. CDR3 length equals 17 residues.